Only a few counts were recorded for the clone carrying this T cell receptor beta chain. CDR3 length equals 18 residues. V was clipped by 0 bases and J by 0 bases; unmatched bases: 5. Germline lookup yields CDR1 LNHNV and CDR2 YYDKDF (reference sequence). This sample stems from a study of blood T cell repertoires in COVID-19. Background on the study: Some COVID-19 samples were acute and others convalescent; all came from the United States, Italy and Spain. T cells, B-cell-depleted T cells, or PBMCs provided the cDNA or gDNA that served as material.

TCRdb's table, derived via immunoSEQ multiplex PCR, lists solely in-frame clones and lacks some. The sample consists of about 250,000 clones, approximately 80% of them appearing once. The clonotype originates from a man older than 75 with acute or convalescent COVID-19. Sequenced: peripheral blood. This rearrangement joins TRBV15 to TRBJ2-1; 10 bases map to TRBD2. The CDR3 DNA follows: TGTGCCACCAGCAGAGATCTAGCTAGCGGGAGCTCCTACAATGAGCAGTTCTTC. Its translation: CATSRDLASGSSYNEQFF.